The clone carrying this TCR beta chain was counted at least ten times. The sample originates from a study of HIV-infected patients and healthy controls. Reverse transcription used roughly 480 ng RNA and constant-region primers for alpha and beta. Using multiplexing indices, alpha and beta chain libraries were generated apart by chain-specific third strand synthesis. Using its own MiXCR run on the 5' RACE reads, TCRdb lists one record per CDR3 protein. The table lists approximately 6,000 distinct CDR3 sequences, roughly 8% of them singletons, with around 24% in the top ten. Antiretroviral therapy had run roughly three months, about 14 weeks, before follow-up blood collection. Whole blood was used without fractionation, so all unsorted peripheral T cells were included. Germline V CDR1 and CDR2: LNHDA, SQIVND (reference sequence). Germline trimming cut 6 bases from V and 8 bases from J; bases unmatched to any gene: 9. The CDR3 runs to 14 residues.

The sample here was blood, taken during antiretroviral therapy. The chain links TRBV19 to TRBJ1-5; 8 positions match TRBD1. The sequence was collected from an adult with HIV infection. The CDR3 DNA reads TGTGCCAGTAGCCTGACAGGGGACATCGAGCCCCAGCATTTT. Protein: CASSLTGDIEPQHF.